This entry lists 14 T cell receptor beta chains sequenced from one sample in a study of T cells after yellow fever vaccination. TCRdb reanalysed the 5' RACE reads using MiXCR and keeps one entry per CDR3 protein. The sample comprises 250,000 or so distinct CDR3 sequences, approximately 6.7% of which are singletons, and around 1.1% rests with the top ten. Source: CD4+ T cells sorted from PBMCs, taken on the day of the yellow fever booster vaccination. The receptors shown here come from a man aged 25 to 45 who received the YFV17D yellow fever vaccine.

In this sample, this clonotype turned up many times. The rearrangement links TRBV5-4 to TRBJ2-1; D assignment may be TRBD1 or TRBD2 (5 bases each). This CDR3 is 17 amino acids long. Germline CDR1 is SGHNT and CDR2 is YYREEE (reference sequence). V shed 3 bases and J shed 6 bases, with 22 bases lying between them. The CDR3 protein is CASSSRDQLTSRNEQFF. DNA for the CDR3: TGTGCCAGCAGCTCTCGGGACCAACTCACTTCCCGCAATGAGCAGTTCTTC.

CDR3 DNA: TGTGCCTCCCGGGGGGCCCACGAGCAGTACTTC. Translated, it gives CASRGAHEQYF. The chain is built from TRBV3-1 and TRBJ2-7, with D tentatively TRBD2 (7 bases). This CDR3 spans 11 amino acids. Per the germline V gene, CDR1 is LGHDT and CDR2 is YNNKEL (reference sequence). The V end lost 11 bases, the J end lost 5 bases, and 13 bases lay between the germline ends.

Ten or more counts support this clonotype. V and J are TRBV15 and TRBJ2-7; 9 nucleotides line up with TRBD1. Per germline, CDR1 LNHNV and CDR2 YYDKDF (reference sequence). V lost 1 base and J lost 8; bases outside the gene matches: 12. This CDR3 region has 16 residues. The CDR3 here is CATSRAGTGSGKKQYF. The CDR3 DNA is TGTGCCACCAGCAGAGCCGGGACAGGGAGTGGGAAAAAGCAGTACTTC.

This clonotype was seen a few times. V gene TRBV20-1 combines with J gene TRBJ1-1; TRBD1 might be the D (5 bases). Trimming took 6 bases from V and 2 from J, leaving 16 bases between them. The CDR3 covers 14 residues. CDR1 is DFQATT, CDR2 SNEGSKA, per germline (reference sequence). The chain's CDR3 is CSATTRTINTEAFF. The CDR3 DNA is TGCAGTGCCACGACCCGGACAATCAACACTGAAGCTTTCTTT.

V usage is TRBV28 and J usage is TRBJ2-7; 8 bases fit TRBD2. CDR1 is MDHEN and CDR2 is SYDVKM in the germline V gene. This CDR3 is 15 amino acids long. With V trimmed by 4 bases and J by 3 bases, 8 bases remained unmatched. CDR3 residues: CASSSPGLVNYEQYF. DNA for the CDR3: TGTGCCAGCAGTTCCCCGGGACTAGTAAACTACGAGCAGTACTTC.

The chain recombines TRBV5-4 with TRBJ2-5; the match to TRBD1 covers 9 bases. Unmatched junction bases numbered 5, after V lost 6 bases and J lost 5 bases. The V gene's germline CDR1 is SGHNT and CDR2 YYREEE (reference sequence). The CDR3 has 13 residues. This CDR3 reads CASNQDRGETQYF. For the CDR3, the DNA is TGTGCCAGCAATCAGGACAGGGGTGAGACCCAGTACTTC.

This clonotype was picked up many times. The chain carries TRBV10-3 and TRBJ2-5; D remains unclear. V lost 0 bases to trimming and J lost 3 bases, with 8 bases between them. Germline values: CDR1 ENHRY, CDR2 SYGVKD. The CDR3 contains 14 residues. CDR3 region: CAISESPVKETQYF. In nucleotides, the CDR3 is TGTGCCATCAGTGAGTCGCCAGTCAAAGAGACCCAGTACTTC.

The chain couples TRBV19 to TRBJ2-1; 14 bases agree with TRBD2. V lost 3 bases, J lost 9 bases, and 19 bases stayed unmatched. The germline gives CDR1 LNHDA, CDR2 SQIVND (reference sequence). This CDR3 has 20 amino acids. This chain's CDR3 is CASSIGSGTSGSPRRSEQFF. DNA for the CDR3: TGTGCCAGTAGTATTGGTTCTGGGACTAGCGGGAGCCCCCGGCGGAGTGAGCAGTTCTTC.

This clonotype has a single count. This may come from a read error, since a much larger clone is one base off. CDR3 sequence (DNA): TGTGCCAGCAGCCTACTAGCGGTAATCCCAGCACATGAGCAGTTCTTC. This translates into CASSLLAVIPAHEQFF. This chain uses TRBV6-1 with TRBJ2-1; TRBD2 matches 8 bases. The CDR3 extends over 16 amino acids. Trimming cost V 6 bases and J 8 bases; bases outside gene matches: 15. Germline CDR1 reads MNHNS; CDR2 reads SASEGT.

This clonotype was observed at least ten times. This rearrangement joins TRBV24-1 to TRBJ2-6; 7 bases map to TRBD1. Germline loops: CDR1 KGHDR, CDR2 SFDVKD. V dropped 8 bases and J dropped 2; count of bases not matched to a gene: 8. The CDR3 loop spans 16 amino acids. The CDR3 protein is CATNRDRSAGANVLTF. The CDR3 DNA sequence: TGTGCCACCAACCGGGACAGATCTGCTGGGGCCAACGTCCTGACTTTC.

The chain uses TRBV5-1 and TRBJ2-5, with D perhaps matching TRBD1 (5 bases). The CDR3 contains 13 residues. The germline V gene encodes CDR1 SGHRS and CDR2 YFSETQ. V was cut by 2 bases and J by 3 bases, with 8 bases left in between. Here the CDR3 reads CASSFQTEETQYF. CDR3 in DNA: TGCGCCAGCAGCTTCCAGACAGAAGAGACCCAGTACTTC.

The chain has TRBV7-9 and TRBJ1-1; D perhaps matches TRBD1 (6 bases). CDR1 is SEHNR, CDR2 FQNEAQ, per germline (reference sequence). The CDR3 length is 15 residues. Trimming took off 1 base at V and 1 base at J, with 10 bases between the two ends. CDR3 sequence reads: CASSLVGGKNTEAFF. In nucleotides, the CDR3 is TGTGCCAGCAGCTTAGTAGGGGGAAAGAACACTGAAGCTTTCTTT.

The rearrangement links TRBV19 to TRBJ1-1; weak D call: TRBD1 (6 bases). The CDR3 is 14 amino acids. The V and J ends lost 4 bases and 6 bases respectively, with 15 bases between them. CDR1 is LNHDA and CDR2 is SQIVND in the germline V gene (reference sequence). Here the CDR3 DNA reads TGTGCCAGTAGTAAACAGGGTTGGGGCGCTGAAGCTTTCTTT. Encoded protein: CASSKQGWGAEAFF.

This clonotype was detected a few times. This chain joins TRBV6-6 and TRBJ1-1; TRBD1 is a possible D gene (6 bases). This CDR3 has 12 residues. Germline V gene data show CDR1 as MNHNY and CDR2 as SVGAGI (reference sequence). The germline V and J ends were trimmed by 7 bases and 10 bases, with 16 bases remaining between them. The CDR3 coding sequence is TGTGCCAGCACCAAGATGCAGGGGCCAGCTTTCTTT. Protein product: CASTKMQGPAFF.